This T cell receptor beta chain was identified in a study of T cell responses to AZD1222 COVID-19 vaccine. Study-wide results and limits: Increases in Spike-specific TCR breadth and depth were seen after two AZD1222 doses. Repertoires were collected only later (after the peak T cell response had occurred). White British donors predominated, females outnumbered males, and clonal diversity was possibly underestimated.

The CDR3 loop spans 14 amino acids. Per germline, CDR1 WNHNN and CDR2 SYGVQD (reference sequence). V shed 6 bases and J shed 1 base, with 10 bases lying between them. Concerning this clone itself: Its target is not known.

The protocol was immunoSEQ multiplex PCR, while the TCRdb copy is restricted to in-frame clones and leaves out a portion. In the table there are roughly 77,000 clones, 90% of which are singletons. This clonotype originated in an adult who received the AZD1222 COVID-19 vaccine. The sequenced sample was peripheral blood, obtained 28 days after the second AZD1222 dose. The chain uses TRBV10-1 and TRBJ1-3; D not resolved. CDR3 sequence: CASRRHLSGNTIYF. The CDR3 DNA reads TGCGCCAGCAGACGGCATCTGTCTGGAAACACCATATATTTT.